Only one count was recorded for the clone carrying this T cell receptor (beta chain). This entry is derived from a study of cytomegalovirus exposure and HLA in healthy donors. Germline CDR1 reads SEHNR; CDR2 reads FQNEAQ (reference sequence). This CDR3 contains 12 residues. V lost 5 bases to trimming and J lost 5 bases; unmatched junction nucleotides: 1. The PCR ran on 60 Vbeta and 13 Jbeta primers. Repertoires were generated with immunoSEQ multiplex PCR, while TCRdb's copy carries only in-frame clones and drops some. The data contain about 200,000 clones, about four fifths of them seen just once; the ten biggest clones take up about 0.37%.

The chain has TRBV7-9 and TRBJ2-5, with 8 bases that match TRBD1. This receptor was obtained from a male donor in good health and CMV-seropositive. The sample was PBMCs. CDR3 sequence reads: CASSRQGETQYF. The CDR3 nucleotides read TGTGCCAGCAGCCGACAGGGGGAGACCCAGTACTTC.